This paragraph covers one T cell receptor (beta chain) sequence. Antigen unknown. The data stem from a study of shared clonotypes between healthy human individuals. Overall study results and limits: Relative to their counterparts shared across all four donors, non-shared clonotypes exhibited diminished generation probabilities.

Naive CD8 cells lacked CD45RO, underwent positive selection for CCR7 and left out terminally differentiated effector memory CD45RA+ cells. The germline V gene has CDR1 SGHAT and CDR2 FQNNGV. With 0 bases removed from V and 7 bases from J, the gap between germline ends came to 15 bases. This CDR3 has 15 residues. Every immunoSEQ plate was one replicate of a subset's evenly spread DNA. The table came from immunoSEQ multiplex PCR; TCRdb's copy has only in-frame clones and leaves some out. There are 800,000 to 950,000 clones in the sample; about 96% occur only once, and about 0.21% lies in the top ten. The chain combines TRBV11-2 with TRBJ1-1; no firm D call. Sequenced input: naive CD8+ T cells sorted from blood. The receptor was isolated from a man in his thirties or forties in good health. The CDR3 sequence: CASSLDILKKIEAFF. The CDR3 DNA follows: TGTGCCAGCAGCTTAGATATTCTGAAGAAGATTGAAGCTTTCTTT.